A single sample is the source of the 26 T cell receptor beta chains below, sequenced in a study of shared clonotypes between healthy human individuals. The assay was immunoSEQ multiplex PCR, and TCRdb's table has in-frame clones only and misses some. The sample includes roughly 450,000 clones, approximately 79% of them seen just once. Sequenced material: PBMCs. These receptors were obtained from a woman between 35 and 50 years old in good health. Some clones in this sample may be carry-over from other donors' samples.

This chain connects TRBV5-1 to TRBJ2-3; 10 nucleotides agree with TRBD2. Germline trimming cut 0 bases from V and 6 bases from J; bases unmatched to any gene: 7. Germline CDR1 reads SGHRS; CDR2 reads YFSETQ. The CDR3 contains 16 residues. The CDR3 protein is CASSLVLAGDLDTQYF. CDR3 DNA sequence: TGCGCCAGCAGCTTGGTTCTAGCGGGAGATCTTGATACGCAGTATTTT. Filled out from reference TRBV5-1 and TRBJ2-3, the complete variable domain reads KAGVTQTPRYLIKTRGQQVTLSCSPISGHRSVSWYQQTPGQGLQFLFEYFSETQRNKGNFPGRFSGRQFSNSRSEMNVSTLELGDSALYLCASSLVLAGDLDTQYFGPGTRLTVL.

The rearrangement joins TRBV7-8 to TRBJ2-6; D unclear. The germline V and J ends were trimmed by 5 bases and 5 bases, with 22 bases remaining between them. Looked up from germline, CDR1 is SGHVS and CDR2 is FQNEAQ. The CDR3 loop spans 18 amino acids. The CDR3 DNA reads TGTGCCAGCAGCCAACAGTGTTACCCACAAAGTCGGGCCAACGTCCTGACTTTC. Residues: CASSQQCYPQSRANVLTF.

The chain carries TRBV2 and TRBJ2-5; 7 bases map to TRBD1. The CDR3 extends over 12 amino acids. Looked up from germline, CDR1 is SNHLY and CDR2 is FYNNEI. The ends lost 1 base at V and 12 bases at J; junction bases unmatched: 5. CDR3 DNA: TGTGCCAGCAGTGAAGAGGGGACAGTAGAGTACTTC. The encoded protein is CASSEEGTVEYF.

J is TRBJ2-2 and V is TRBV7-9; 9 nucleotides match TRBD2. The CDR3 is 15 residues long. Germline trimming cut 10 bases from V and 5 bases from J; bases unmatched to any gene: 11. CDR1 is SEHNR, CDR2 FQNEAQ, per germline (reference sequence). Here the CDR3 DNA reads TGTGCCATCTTACAAGCGGGAGGAGGGACCGGGGAGCTGTTTTTT. Its protein product is CAILQAGGGTGELFF.

The J gene is TRBJ2-3, the V gene TRBV5-1; 8 nucleotides agree with TRBD2. V gave up 2 bases and J gave up 2 bases; unmatched junction bases: 7. CDR3 length: 16 residues. Germline loops: CDR1 SGHRS, CDR2 YFSETQ. The CDR3 DNA follows: TGCGCCAGCAGCTTTCGGGTAGCGGGGTACACAGATACGCAGTATTTT. It is translated as CASSFRVAGYTDTQYF.

Points on this clone: A junction boundary mismatches the germline segment, possibly from a read error. V and J are TRBV7-7 and TRBJ2-5; TRBD2 is a possible D gene (6 bases). Germline-derived CDR1 and CDR2 are SSHAT and FNYEAQ (reference sequence). The CDR3 sequence is 14 residues long. DNA of the CDR3: TGTGCTAGCAGCTTAGAACCTGGGGGGGAGACCCAGTACTTC. Translating it yields CASSLEPGGETQYF.

With respect to this clone: This sample also contains other DNA sequences that code for the same CDR3. V usage is TRBV27 and J usage is TRBJ1-5, with D uncertain. This CDR3 spans 12 amino acids. Deletions cut 4 bases from V and 9 bases from J, with 10 bases between. Germline V gene lookup returns CDR1 MNHEY and CDR2 SMNVEV (reference sequence). The CDR3 sequence is CASSSPGGPQHF. Written as DNA, the CDR3 is TGTGCCAGCAGTTCCCCAGGTGGGCCCCAGCATTTT.

The V and J genes are TRBV28 and TRBJ2-7; D is ambiguous. Trimming cost V 4 bases and J 12 bases, with 16 bases left between them. This CDR3 has 12 residues. Germline CDR1 reads MDHEN; CDR2 reads SYDVKM. CDR3 in amino acids: CASSSHTGDRYF. The CDR3 nucleotides are TGTGCCAGCAGTTCCCATACTGGAGATCGGTACTTC.

This chain connects TRBV2 to TRBJ2-1; 8 bases are a match to TRBD2. Germline lookup yields CDR1 SNHLY and CDR2 FYNNEI. The junction had 4 bases not matched to a gene; V was cut back by 6 bases and J by 3 bases. CDR3 length equals 14 residues. CDR3 sequence: CASSERGFYNEQFF. In DNA form, the CDR3 reads TGTGCCAGCAGCGAGCGGGGGTTCTACAATGAGCAGTTCTTC.

V usage is TRBV7-2 and J usage is TRBJ2-7; 7 bases fit TRBD1. This CDR3 comprises 15 residues. Germline CDR1 and CDR2: SGHTA and FQGNSA. The V segment lost 1 base and the J segment 2 bases; nucleotides outside the gene matches: 5. The CDR3 nucleotides read TGTGCCAGCAGCTTAGGTGGACAGGCGGCCTACGAGCAGTACTTC. Its translation: CASSLGGQAAYEQYF. Based on the CDR3 plus reference TRBV7-2 and TRBJ2-7, the full variable domain is GAGVSQSPSNKVTEKGKDVELRCDPISGHTALYWYRQSLGQGLEFLIYFQGNSAPDKSGLPSDRFSAERTGGSVSTLTIQRTQQEDSAVYLCASSLGGQAAYEQYFGPGTRLTVT.

The chain carries TRBV19 and TRBJ2-7; TRBD2 matches 11 bases. V lost 5 bases and J lost 6; bases outside the gene matches: 12. Per the germline V gene, CDR1 is LNHDA and CDR2 is SQIVND (reference sequence). The CDR3 is 16 amino acids. CDR3 loop: CASSPGAGLAAGEQYF. The CDR3 DNA is TGTGCCAGTAGTCCTGGCGCGGGACTAGCGGCGGGCGAGCAGTACTTC.

This sequence joins TRBV10-3 and TRBJ2-5; D unresolved. V lost 3 bases and J lost 1, with 6 bases in between. Germline loops: CDR1 ENHRY, CDR2 SYGVKD. The CDR3 loop spans 13 amino acids. CDR3 DNA: TGTGCCATCAGTGACCGGGCCCAAGAGACCCAGTACTTC. Translated, it gives CAISDRAQETQYF.

DNA of the CDR3: TGTGCCAGCAGTTTGTTCTCCGGGGAGCTGTTTTTT. The encoded protein is CASSLFSGELFF. The chain employs TRBV28 and TRBJ2-2; D call uncertain. The CDR3 loop spans 12 amino acids. Germline V gene lookup returns CDR1 MDHEN and CDR2 SYDVKM. Deletions cut 3 bases from V and 6 bases from J, with 5 bases between.

The table lists this clone with a few counts. The same CDR3 arises from other DNA sequences in this sample as well. V and J are TRBV6-1 and TRBJ2-7; 11 bases line up with TRBD1. Germline V gene sequence: CDR1 MNHNS, CDR2 SASEGT. This CDR3 contains 15 residues. V gave up 1 base and J gave up 4 bases; unmatched junction bases: 3. The CDR3 region has the DNA TGTGCCAGCAGTGAAGGGGACAGGGGGTGGTACGAGCAGTACTTC. Translating it yields CASSEGDRGWYEQYF.

In DNA, the CDR3 is TGTGCCAGCAGCTTAGCTAGGGACTCTAACTATGGCTACACCTTC. It codes for CASSLARDSNYGYTF. The gene calls are TRBV7-2 and TRBJ1-2; the D gene is possibly TRBD1 (5 bases). The CDR3 runs 15 residues. The germline V gene has CDR1 SGHTA and CDR2 FQGNSA. The V gene lost 0 bases and the J gene lost 0 bases, with 8 bases spanning the gap.

This clone was recorded a few times. The chain recombines TRBV13 with TRBJ1-1; D gene uncertain. Germline CDR1 PRHDT, CDR2 FYEKMQ (reference sequence). V was cut by 6 bases and J by 4 bases, with 12 bases left in between. The CDR3 covers 13 residues. CDR3 residues: CASRGVDGTEAFF. For the CDR3, the DNA is TGTGCCAGCAGGGGTGTGGATGGCACTGAAGCTTTCTTT.

The rearrangement joins TRBV14 to TRBJ2-7, with D perhaps being TRBD1 or TRBD2 (5 bases each). The germline V gene encodes CDR1 SGHDN and CDR2 FVKESK. V dropped 3 bases and J dropped 1 base, with 13 bases sitting between them. The CDR3 is made up of 15 amino acids. CDR3 in amino acids: CASSQDTWGSYEQYF. The DNA for the CDR3 is TGTGCCAGCAGCCAGGATACATGGGGGTCCTACGAGCAGTACTTC.

A word on this clone: Other DNA variants within this sample encode the same CDR3. This chain links TRBV28 with TRBJ2-3; 9 positions match TRBD2. The trim removed 8 bases at V and 3 bases at J, leaving 6 bases unmatched. This CDR3 region has 14 residues. The germline CDR1 and CDR2 sequences are MDHEN and SYDVKM. CDR3 sequence reads: CASSRLAGTDTQYF. DNA of the CDR3: TGTGCCAGCTCGCGGCTAGCGGGAACAGATACGCAGTATTTT.

The chain is built from TRBV5-4 and TRBJ2-5; D may be TRBD2 (7 bases). The germline V and J ends were trimmed by 0 bases and 5 bases, with 17 bases remaining between them. CDR1 SGHNT and CDR2 YYREEE come from the germline V gene (reference sequence). This CDR3 has 16 residues. The DNA of the CDR3 is TGTGCCAGCAGCTTGGGGGGAGGGGGTACGTCGGAGACCCAGTACTTC. Protein: CASSLGGGGTSETQYF.

This clone was counted at least ten times. This rearrangement joins TRBV6-4 to TRBJ2-6; no clear D gene. Trimming took off 2 bases at V and 4 bases at J, with 9 bases between the two ends. This CDR3 is built from 15 residues. The germline V gene has CDR1 MRHNA and CDR2 SNTAGT. CDR3 bases: TGTGCCAGCAGTGACGTGGGGTCCGGGGCCAACGTCCTGACTTTC. Translated, it gives CASSDVGSGANVLTF.

The rearrangement uses TRBV6-1 and TRBJ1-4, with 7 nucleotides matching TRBD1. V lost 4 bases and J lost 3; bases outside the gene matches: 5. The CDR3 length is 15 residues. The germline V gene encodes CDR1 MNHNS and CDR2 SASEGT. CDR3 in amino acids: CASSVKGAANEKLFF. The CDR3 DNA is TGTGCCAGCAGTGTTAAGGGGGCGGCTAATGAAAAACTGTTTTTT.

This chain joins TRBV14 and TRBJ2-7; tentatively, D is TRBD1 (5 bases). Trimming removed 6 bases at V and 2 bases at J, with 8 bases between. In germline, CDR1 is SGHDN, CDR2 FVKESK. The CDR3 sequence is 12 residues long. CDR3 sequence reads: CASRQDTYEQYF. Written as DNA, the CDR3 is TGTGCCAGCAGACAGGACACCTACGAGCAGTACTTC.

The chain couples TRBV4-1 to TRBJ2-4; the D gene is possibly TRBD2 (6 bases). Trimming shortened V by 4 bases and J by 4 bases, and 14 bases separated the two germline ends. The CDR3 extends over 15 amino acids. Germline V gene sequence: CDR1 MGHRA, CDR2 YSYEKL. The CDR3 region is CASSRPSGGKNIQYF. CDR3 nucleotides: TGCGCCAGCAGCCGGCCCTCCGGGGGTAAAAACATTCAGTACTTC.

The chain links TRBV19 to TRBJ2-7; perhaps TRBD1 as D (6 bases). This CDR3 contains 14 residues. Germline lookup yields CDR1 LNHDA and CDR2 SQIVND (reference sequence). The V end lost 3 bases, the J end lost 3 bases, and 12 bases lay between the germline ends. CDR3: CASSIGQQSYEQYF. The CDR3 nucleotides read TGTGCCAGTAGTATCGGACAGCAGAGCTACGAGCAGTACTTC.

This chain joins TRBV7-2 and TRBJ1-2; D gene uncertain. Germline V gene data show CDR1 as SGHTA and CDR2 as FQGNSA. The CDR3 has 16 amino acids. The V gene lost 0 bases and the J gene lost 1 base, with 12 bases spanning the gap. CDR3: CASSLASTAFNYGYTF. The CDR3 nucleotides are TGTGCCAGCAGCTTAGCGTCGACCGCGTTTAACTATGGCTACACCTTC.

CDR3 sequence reads: CASRGVYEQYF. In DNA, the CDR3 is TGTGCTAGCCGGGGAGTCTACGAGCAGTACTTC. V usage is TRBV28 and J usage is TRBJ2-7, with D maybe TRBD2 (5 bases). CDR1 MDHEN and CDR2 SYDVKM come from the germline V gene. The CDR3 runs to 11 residues.